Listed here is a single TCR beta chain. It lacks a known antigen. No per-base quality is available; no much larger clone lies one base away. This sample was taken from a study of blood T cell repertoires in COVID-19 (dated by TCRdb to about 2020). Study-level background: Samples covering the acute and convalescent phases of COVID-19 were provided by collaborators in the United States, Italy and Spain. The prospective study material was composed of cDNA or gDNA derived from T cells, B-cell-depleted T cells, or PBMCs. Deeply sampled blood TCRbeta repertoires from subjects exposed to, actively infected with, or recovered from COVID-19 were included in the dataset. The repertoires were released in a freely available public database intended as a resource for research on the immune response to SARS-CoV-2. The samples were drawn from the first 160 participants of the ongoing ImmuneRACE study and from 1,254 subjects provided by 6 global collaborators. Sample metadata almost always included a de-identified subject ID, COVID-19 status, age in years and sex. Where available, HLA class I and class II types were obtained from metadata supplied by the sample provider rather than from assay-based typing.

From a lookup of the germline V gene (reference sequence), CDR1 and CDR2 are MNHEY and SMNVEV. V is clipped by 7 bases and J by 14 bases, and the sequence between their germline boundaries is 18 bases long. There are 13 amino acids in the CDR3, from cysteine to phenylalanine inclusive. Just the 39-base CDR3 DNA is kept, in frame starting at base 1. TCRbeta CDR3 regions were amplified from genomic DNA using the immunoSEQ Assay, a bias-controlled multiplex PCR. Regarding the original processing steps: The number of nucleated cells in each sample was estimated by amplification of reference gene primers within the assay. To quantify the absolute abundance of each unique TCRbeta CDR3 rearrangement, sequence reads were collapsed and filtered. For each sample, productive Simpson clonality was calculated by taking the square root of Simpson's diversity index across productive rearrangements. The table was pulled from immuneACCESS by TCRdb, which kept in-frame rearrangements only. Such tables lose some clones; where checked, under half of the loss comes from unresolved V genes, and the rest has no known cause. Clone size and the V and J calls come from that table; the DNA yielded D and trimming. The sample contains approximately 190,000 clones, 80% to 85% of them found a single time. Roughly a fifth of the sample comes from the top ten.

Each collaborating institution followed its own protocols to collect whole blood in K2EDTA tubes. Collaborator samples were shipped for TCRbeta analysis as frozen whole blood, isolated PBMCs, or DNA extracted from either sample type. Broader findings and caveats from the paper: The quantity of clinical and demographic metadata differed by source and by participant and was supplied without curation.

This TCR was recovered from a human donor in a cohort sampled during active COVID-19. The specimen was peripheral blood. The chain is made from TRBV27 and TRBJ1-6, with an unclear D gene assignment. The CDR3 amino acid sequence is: CASTAAPSGSLHF. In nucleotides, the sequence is TGTGCCAGCACCGCAGCCCCTAGTGGATCCCTCCACTTT.